This T cell receptor beta chain was captured by sequencing in a study of cytomegalovirus exposure and HLA in healthy donors. Study background: Researchers found that roughly 80% of 398 genotyped donors fell within the Caucasian-associated ancestry cluster.

Notes on the study in general: According to a later analysis, donors in an Asian-associated ancestry cluster reportedly had fewer N-insertions than the roughly 670-donor mean.

The PCR contained 60 Vbeta and 13 Jbeta primers. Here immunoSEQ multiplex PCR was the method, and the copy in TCRdb shows in-frame clones only, minus some. The profile shows around 45,000 clones, roughly half of them singletons. The CDR3 is 11 residues long. Germline V lookup: CDR1 SGHDT, CDR2 YYEEEE. V was trimmed by 3 bases and J by 12 bases, leaving 10 bases between them. This clone was seen a few times. Its antigen is unknown. Nominally healthy donors provided the samples, though records likely missed some immune exposures. This receptor was taken from a man aged 60 to 75 in good health and CMV-seronegative. Material: PBMCs. The V and J genes are TRBV5-6 and TRBJ2-1; a possible D gene is TRBD1 (5 bases). The CDR3: CASSYLGRQFF. CDR3 nucleotides: TGTGCCAGCAGCTACTTGGGGCGGCAGTTCTTC.